This T cell receptor (beta chain) was sequenced during a study of CD8 T cells in Susac syndrome. When the RNA was reverse transcribed, random hexamers were used with an input of roughly 0.45 to 1 ug. TCRdb recomputed calls from the immunoSEQ multiplex PCR reads with MiXCR, one row per CDR3 protein. The sample shows 230,000 or so distinct CDR3 sequences, 95% of them seen only once. Trimming pared 5 bases from V and 0 bases from J, leaving 8 bases between. This CDR3 spans 14 amino acids. TEMRA cells were FACS-enriched, while CD8+ and CD4+ T cells were negatively isolated. The clonotype comes from a human donor with multiple sclerosis. The chain uses TRBV12-3 or TRBV12-4 and TRBJ2-4, with no clear D. Sequencing used CD4+ T cells from PBMCs. The CDR3 loop reads CASSDQIAKNIQYF. For the CDR3, the DNA is TGTGCCAGCAGTGACCAAATAGCCAAAAACATTCAGTACTTC.